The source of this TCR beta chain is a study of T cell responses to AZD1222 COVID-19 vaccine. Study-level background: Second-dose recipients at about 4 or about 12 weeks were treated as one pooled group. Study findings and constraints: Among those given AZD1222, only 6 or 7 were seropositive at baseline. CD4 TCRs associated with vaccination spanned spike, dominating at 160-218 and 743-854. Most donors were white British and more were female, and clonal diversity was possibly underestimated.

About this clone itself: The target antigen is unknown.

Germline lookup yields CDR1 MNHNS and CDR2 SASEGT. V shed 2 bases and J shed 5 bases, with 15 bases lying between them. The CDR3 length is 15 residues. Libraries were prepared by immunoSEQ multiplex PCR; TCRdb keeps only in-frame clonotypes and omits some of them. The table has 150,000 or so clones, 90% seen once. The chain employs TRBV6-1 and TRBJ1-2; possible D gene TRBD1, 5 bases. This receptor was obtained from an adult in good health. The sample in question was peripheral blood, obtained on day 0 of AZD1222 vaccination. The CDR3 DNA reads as TGTGCCAGCAGTGAAATATACGGGGCGTCATATGGCTACACCTTC. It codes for CASSEIYGASYGYTF.